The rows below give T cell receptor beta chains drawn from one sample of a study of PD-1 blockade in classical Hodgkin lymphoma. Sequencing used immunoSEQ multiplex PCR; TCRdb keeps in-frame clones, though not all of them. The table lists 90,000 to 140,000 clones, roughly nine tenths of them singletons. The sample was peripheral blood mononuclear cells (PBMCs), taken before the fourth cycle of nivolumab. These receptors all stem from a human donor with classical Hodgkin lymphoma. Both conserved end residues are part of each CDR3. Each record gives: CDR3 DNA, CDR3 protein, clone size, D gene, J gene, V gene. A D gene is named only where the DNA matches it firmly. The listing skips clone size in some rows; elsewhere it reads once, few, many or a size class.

DNA: TGTGCCAGCAGTTTTCTAGGGGGCTCCTACGAGCAGTACTTC
CDR3: CASSFLGGSYEQYF
size: -
D: -
J: TRBJ2-7
V: TRBV6-6

DNA: TGCGCCAGCAGCTCCGGACTAGCGGGAGTCAGCACCGGGGAGCTGTTTTTT
CDR3: CASSSGLAGVSTGELFF
size: -
D: TRBD2
J: TRBJ2-2
V: TRBV5-1

DNA: TGCGCCAGCAGCTGGAGCGGACAGGGTTCGTACGAGCAGTACTTC
CDR3: CASSWSGQGSYEQYF
size: -
D: TRBD1
J: TRBJ2-7
V: TRBV5-1

DNA: TGTGCCAGCAGCTTAGTGGCAGATTCCTACGAGCAGTACTTC
CDR3: CASSLVADSYEQYF
size: -
D: -
J: TRBJ2-7
V: TRBV11-2

DNA: TGTGCCAGCAGCTTAGATCCCTCTCTTGGTGACGAGCAGTACTTC
CDR3: CASSLDPSLGDEQYF
size: once
D: -
J: TRBJ2-7
V: TRBV7-6

DNA: TGTGCCAGCAGCGGAGGGACTAGCGGGTCGGGTGAGCAGTTCTTC
CDR3: CASSGGTSGSGEQFF
size: -
D: TRBD2
J: TRBJ2-1
V: TRBV9

DNA: TGTGCCAGCAGCCAAGCGGAAAATCAAGAGACCCAGTACTTC
CDR3: CASSQAENQETQYF
size: -
D: -
J: TRBJ2-5
V: TRBV4-2

DNA: TGTGCCAGCAGCCAATTCGACCAAGAGACCCAGTACTTC
CDR3: CASSQFDQETQYF
size: few
D: -
J: TRBJ2-5
V: TRBV16

DNA: TGCGCCAGCAGCTTGGAGCCGGGACTTAAGAACACTGAAGCTTTCTTT
CDR3: CASSLEPGLKNTEAFF
size: -
D: -
J: TRBJ1-1
V: TRBV5-1

DNA: TGTGCCAGCAGCGTAGAGCCGGGAGCCTACGAGCAGTACTTC
CDR3: CASSVEPGAYEQYF
size: -
D: -
J: TRBJ2-7
V: TRBV9

DNA: TGCGCCAGCAGCCCTACCGGGACTAGCGGGACAGGGGGGCGGTACAATGAGCAGTTCTTC
CDR3: CASSPTGTSGTGGRYNEQFF
size: few
D: TRBD2
J: TRBJ2-1
V: TRBV4-1

DNA: TGTGCCACCAGCAGAGATGTCGGGCCGTCTAGCGAGCAGTACTTC
CDR3: CATSRDVGPSSEQYF
size: -
D: -
J: TRBJ2-7
V: TRBV15

DNA: TGCGCCAGCAGCCAGACAGGGGACTATGGCTACACCTTC
CDR3: CASSQTGDYGYTF
size: once
D: TRBD1
J: TRBJ1-2
V: TRBV5-1

DNA: TGTGCCAGCAGTTCACTAGCGGGACGCTCCTACAATGAGCAGTTCTTC
CDR3: CASSSLAGRSYNEQFF
size: -
D: TRBD2
J: TRBJ2-1
V: TRBV28

DNA: TGTGCCAGCATAACAGGGCTAACAGATACGCAGTATTTT
CDR3: CASITGLTDTQYF
size: -
D: -
J: TRBJ2-3
V: TRBV2

DNA: TGTGCCAGCAGTTTAATTGTAGCGGGAGGTGGTGAGCAGTACTTC
CDR3: CASSLIVAGGGEQYF
size: -
D: TRBD2
J: TRBJ2-7
V: TRBV28

DNA: TGTGCCAGCAGTTACGGAGTGGTGCAGTTCTTC
CDR3: CASSYGVVQFF
size: -
D: -
J: TRBJ2-1
V: TRBV6-6

DNA: TGTGCCAGTTGGGGGACAGTTCGTGGTGGCTACACCTTC
CDR3: CASWGTVRGGYTF
size: -
D: TRBD1
J: TRBJ1-2
V: TRBV28

DNA: TGTGCCAGCAGGAGGGAATATGAAAAACTGTTTTTT
CDR3: CASRREYEKLFF
size: -
D: -
J: TRBJ1-4
V: TRBV2

DNA: TGTGCCAGCAGCCCGGACAGGACAACTAACTATGGCTACACCTTC
CDR3: CASSPDRTTNYGYTF
size: -
D: TRBD1
J: TRBJ1-2
V: TRBV5-6

DNA: TGTGCCTGGAGTGCAAGCCTAGCCAAAAACATTCAGTACTTC
CDR3: CAWSASLAKNIQYF
size: -
D: -
J: TRBJ2-4
V: TRBV30

DNA: TGTGCCAGTAGGACAGGGCCAAACAACGAGCAGTACTTC
CDR3: CASRTGPNNEQYF
size: -
D: TRBD1
J: TRBJ2-7
V: TRBV19

DNA: TGTGCCAGCAGTTTATGGGGCGGGAGCTCAGATACGCAGTATTTT
CDR3: CASSLWGGSSDTQYF
size: -
D: TRBD2
J: TRBJ2-3
V: TRBV27